Listed here are 19 T cell receptor beta chains from one sample, sequenced in a study of shared clonotypes between healthy human individuals. Only in-frame clones appear in the TCRdb table, and some are missing; sequencing was by immunoSEQ multiplex PCR. Of roughly 2.5 million clones in the sample, approximately 92% were seen once. The sample comprised naive CD4+ T cells sorted from blood. Subset: CD45RA+ positively selected. The source of these receptors is a young man in good health.

This clone appeared once. The chain combines TRBV6-5 with TRBJ2-1; the D is unclear. CDR1 is MNHEY, CDR2 SVGAGI, per germline. The CDR3 contains 13 residues. Trimming left V 4 bases short and J 5 bases short, with 9 bases between. CDR3 sequence (DNA): TGTGCCAGCAGTTTTTTGAACAACAATGAGCAGTTCTTC. It is translated as CASSFLNNNEQFF.

The chain employs TRBV30 and TRBJ1-4; a weak D match, TRBD1 (6 bases). This CDR3 spans 16 amino acids. Germline-derived CDR1 and CDR2 are GTSNPN and SVGIG (reference sequence). Trimming shortened V by 3 bases and J by 4 bases, and 18 bases separated the two germline ends. The CDR3, as DNA: TGTGCCTGGAGGGAACCGTGGGGGCCGGTTAATGAAAAACTGTTTTTT. It translates to CAWREPWGPVNEKLFF.

This rearrangement joins TRBV2 to TRBJ1-1; D is undetermined. The CDR3 is made up of 12 amino acids. Per germline, CDR1 SNHLY and CDR2 FYNNEI. V shed 8 bases and J shed 3 bases, with 10 bases lying between them. CDR3 amino acids: CASAPGDTEAFF. CDR3 sequence (DNA): TGTGCCAGCGCCCCCGGGGACACTGAAGCTTTCTTT.

This chain links TRBV6-1 with TRBJ2-3; 8 nucleotides match TRBD2. Germline V gene data show CDR1 as MNHNS and CDR2 as SASEGT. The V gene end was trimmed by 2 bases and the J gene end by 5 bases; junction bases not matched to a gene: 12. This CDR3 is built from 17 residues. CDR3 loop: CASSEMVVGGAKDTQYF. CDR3 sequence (DNA): TGTGCCAGCAGTGAAATGGTGGTCGGGGGGGCCAAAGATACGCAGTATTTT.

J is TRBJ2-7 and V is TRBV19, with a weak D call TRBD2 (6 bases). In germline, CDR1 is LNHDA, CDR2 SQIVND (reference sequence). The CDR3 extends over 17 amino acids. V was shortened by 6 bases and J by 0 bases, with 21 bases between the two germline ends. This CDR3 reads CASSVGTSFLRSYEQYF. Written as DNA, the CDR3 is TGTGCCAGTAGCGTCGGGACTTCCTTCCTCCGCTCCTACGAGCAGTACTTC.

CDR3: CATRMNTEAFF. CDR3 coding DNA: TGTGCCACCAGGATGAACACTGAAGCTTTCTTT. The chain recombines TRBV6-5 with TRBJ1-1, with D uncertain. Germline lookup yields CDR1 MNHEY and CDR2 SVGAGI. The CDR3 runs 11 residues. V lost 10 bases to trimming and J lost 0 bases, with 6 bases between them.

This rearrangement joins TRBV19 to TRBJ2-4; 13 positions agree with TRBD2. This CDR3 comprises 15 residues. CDR1 LNHDA and CDR2 SQIVND come from the germline V gene (reference sequence). V was clipped by 4 bases and J by 6 bases; unmatched bases: 3. The CDR3 bases are TGTGCCAGTAGTACATGGACTAGCGGGGGAAACATTCAGTACTTC. It specifies CASSTWTSGGNIQYF.

This rearrangement joins TRBV25-1 to TRBJ1-1; weak D call: TRBD1 (5 bases). This CDR3 comprises 15 residues. The V end lost 0 bases, the J end lost 7 bases, and 15 bases lay between the germline ends. Germline V gene lookup returns CDR1 MGHDK and CDR2 SYGVNS. CDR3 DNA sequence: TGTGCCAGCAGTGAATATCGGGGGAGCAGCATTGAAGCTTTCTTT. Translating gives CASSEYRGSSIEAFF.

This clone was picked up one time. The chain recombines TRBV7-2 with TRBJ2-7; D is possibly TRBD1 or TRBD2 (5 bases each). The CDR3 length is 13 residues. Germline CDR1 is SGHTA and CDR2 is FQGNSA. Trimming stripped 5 bases from V and 2 bases from J, with 10 bases between. The CDR3 DNA follows: TGTGCCAGCAGCCCGGGACGGACCTACGAGCAGTACTTC. Protein: CASSPGRTYEQYF.

This chain joins TRBV10-3 and TRBJ1-1; 8 nucleotides match TRBD1. The germline V gene has CDR1 ENHRY and CDR2 SYGVKD. Trimming took 6 bases from V and 4 from J; bases not matched to a gene: 4. The CDR3 is made up of 13 amino acids. The CDR3, as DNA: TGTGCCATCAGCCCGACAGGGGTCACTGAAGCTTTCTTT. Its protein product is CAISPTGVTEAFF.

The J gene is TRBJ2-3, the V gene TRBV5-6, with TRBD2 matching over 10 bases. The junction had 6 bases not matched to a gene; V was cut back by 5 bases and J by 0 bases. This CDR3 spans 16 amino acids. Germline assignment: CDR1 SGHDT and CDR2 YYEEEE. The chain's CDR3 is CASSPGTSASTDTQYF. Written as DNA, the CDR3 is TGTGCCAGCAGTCCCGGGACTAGCGCGAGCACAGATACGCAGTATTTT.

The chain is built from TRBV29-1 and TRBJ1-1; D not resolved. The V end lost 6 bases, the J end lost 3 bases, and 8 bases lay between the germline ends. Germline CDR1 and CDR2: SQVTM and ANQGSEA. This CDR3 spans 11 amino acids. CDR3 region: CSVMADTEAFF. In nucleotides, the CDR3 is TGCAGCGTAATGGCGGACACTGAAGCTTTCTTT.

A single count supports this clone. The V and J genes are TRBV7-8 and TRBJ2-5; perhaps TRBD2 as D (5 bases). There are 13 residues in the CDR3. The V gene's germline CDR1 is SGHVS and CDR2 FQNEAQ. The ends were cut back, 1 base at V and 3 bases at J, with 6 bases in the middle. In DNA, the CDR3 is TGTGCCAGCAGCTTAGACGGGGAAGAGACCCAGTACTTC. It yields the protein CASSLDGEETQYF.

The CDR3 coding sequence is TGTGCCATCAGTGAGTCGACTAGATTCGATGAGCAGTTCTTC. Protein product: CAISESTRFDEQFF. The chain combines TRBV10-3 with TRBJ2-1; the D gene is possibly TRBD2 (6 bases). The CDR3 length is 14 residues. CDR1 is ENHRY and CDR2 is SYGVKD in the germline V gene. Trimming left V 0 bases short and J 8 bases short, with 11 bases between.

This chain connects TRBV10-3 to TRBJ1-2; TRBD1 aligns across 7 bases. Trimming cost V 3 bases and J 6 bases; bases outside gene matches: 4. CDR3 length: 13 amino acids. Per germline, CDR1 ENHRY and CDR2 SYGVKD. CDR3 sequence (DNA): TGTGCCATCAGTGACAGGGGGGCGCATGGCTACACCTTC. Amino acids: CAISDRGAHGYTF.

Here the CDR3 DNA reads TGTGCCAGCCAACGTGGCTGGGACGCGTCGGCGGCGGTATATTTT. As protein: CASQRGWDASAAVYF. The J gene is TRBJ1-3, the V gene TRBV2; TRBD1 might be the D (5 bases). Germline CDR1 and CDR2: SNHLY and FYNNEI. V was shortened by 8 bases and J by 14 bases, with 28 bases between the two germline ends. The CDR3 consists of 15 residues.

This chain joins TRBV29-1 and TRBJ2-5, with D perhaps assigned TRBD1 or TRBD2 (5 bases each). CDR1 and CDR2 (germline): SQVTM, ANQGSEA. Trimming pared 4 bases from V and 4 bases from J, leaving 16 bases between. CDR3 length: 14 residues. The CDR3 DNA sequence: TGCAGCGTTGCTTCCGGGACCTTAGGAGAGACCCAGTACTTC. It yields the protein CSVASGTLGETQYF.

The chain is built from TRBV7-9 and TRBJ2-2; D is unresolved. The CDR3 is made up of 14 amino acids. V shed 1 base and J shed 6 bases, with 9 bases lying between them. Germline loops: CDR1 SEHNR, CDR2 FQNEAQ (reference sequence). The CDR3 protein is CASSLDVLAGELFF. The CDR3 nucleotides are TGTGCCAGCAGCTTAGATGTATTGGCCGGGGAGCTGTTTTTT.

The chain recombines TRBV5-8 with TRBJ1-5, with D unresolved. The ends were cut back, 1 base at V and 4 bases at J, with 6 bases in the middle. Germline lookup yields CDR1 SGHTS and CDR2 YDEGEE. The CDR3 runs 13 residues. In nucleotides, the CDR3 is TGTGCCAGCAGCTTGATCAGGAATCAGCCCCAGCATTTT. It is translated as CASSLIRNQPQHF.